This T cell receptor beta chain was recorded in a study of blood T cells in healthy people across ages. Combining a sample-barcoded 5' primer with a J-beta primer mix, a second PCR ran for 7 to 11 cycles. Every individual sample yielded 2.5 million or more paired-end reads (each containing CDR3). One entry per CDR3 protein results from TCRdb running MiXCR on the 5' RACE reads. Of 1.5 million to 2 million distinct CDR3 sequences in the sample, 28% are singletons; the top ten hold roughly 8%. At least ten counts were recorded for this clonotype. The target antigen is unknown. With 8 bases removed from V and 4 bases from J, the gap between germline ends came to 16 bases. Looked up from germline, CDR1 is SGHRS and CDR2 is YFSETQ. The CDR3 loop spans 13 amino acids. Regarding the study as a whole: PBMC samples, being unsorted, prevented any conclusive comparison of naive and antigen-experienced cells.

Sequencing used blood. The chain employs TRBV5-1 and TRBJ2-7; no reliable D call. The receptor was isolated from a woman in her twenties or thirties in good health. CDR3 amino acids: CASTPGDSYEQYF. The CDR3 DNA reads TGCGCCAGTACCCCCGGAGATTCGTACGAGCAGTACTTC.